These T cell receptor beta chains were read from a single sample in a study of cytomegalovirus exposure and HLA in healthy donors. Sequenced by immunoSEQ multiplex PCR; TCRdb stores in-frame clones only, minus some. The sample contains about 150,000 clones, 65% to 80% of which appear only once. Material for sequencing was PBMCs. The receptors come from a human donor in good health. CDR3s leave out the opening cysteine and the closing phenylalanine or tryptophan.

V: TRBV14
J: TRBJ2-7
CDR3: ASSKRTSGSGDYEQY

V: TRBV5-6
J: TRBJ2-3
CDR3: ASSSWTSATDTQY

V: TRBV7-3
J: TRBJ2-1
CDR3: ASSLARQGNNEQF

V: TRBV5-8
J: TRBJ2-5
CDR3: ASSLWQQETQY

V: TRBV27
J: TRBJ2-7
CDR3: ASSEIYEQY

V: TRBV2
J: TRBJ1-2
CDR3: ASAPGQDNGYT

V: TRBV5-6
J: TRBJ2-2
CDR3: ASSLGLGGAGELF

V: TRBV7-9
J: TRBJ1-1
CDR3: ASSFGVLNTEAF

V: TRBV7-9
J: TRBJ2-1
CDR3: ASSLAASGPYNEQF

V: TRBV7-8
J: TRBJ1-1
CDR3: ASSSWGGAAEAF

V: TRBV19
J: TRBJ2-4
CDR3: ASRKLAGWNIQY

V: TRBV15
J: TRBJ1-3
CDR3: ATRAGTESRNTIY

V: TRBV5-1
J: TRBJ2-1
CDR3: ASSLAVGTNYNEQF

V: TRBV9
J: TRBJ2-7
CDR3: ASSARQDATYEQY

V: TRBV10-3
J: TRBJ2-7
CDR3: AISVSGVLPEQY

V: TRBV9
J: TRBJ2-5
CDR3: ASSTQGQNQETQY

V: TRBV12-5
J: TRBJ2-7
CDR3: ASGFGGGEQY

V: TRBV28
J: TRBJ2-5
CDR3: ASSSGQKETQY

V: TRBV6-1
J: TRBJ1-3
CDR3: ASSEAGTSSGNTIY

V: TRBV2
J: TRBJ2-7
CDR3: ASTLLDTSYEQY

V: TRBV7-3
J: TRBJ2-1
CDR3: ASSLTSGRDNEQF

V: TRBV19
J: TRBJ2-5
CDR3: ASSKERHEEGTQY

V: TRBV6-6
J: TRBJ1-5
CDR3: ASSQNRDRVQPQH

V: TRBV18
J: TRBJ1-1
CDR3: ASSPRTPSPNTEAF

V: TRBV5-1
J: TRBJ2-3
CDR3: ASSSSGSFGMSTDTQY

V: TRBV27
J: TRBJ2-5
CDR3: ASSHGLPGTGGLETQY

V: TRBV18
J: TRBJ2-7
CDR3: ASSPGLGDEQY

V: TRBV11-1
J: TRBJ2-1
CDR3: ASSFKSGSSYNEQF

V: TRBV28
J: TRBJ2-5
CDR3: ASSPEKRLSERYQETQY

V: TRBV27
J: TRBJ2-3
CDR3: ASSLSPPTVSTDTQY

V: TRBV2
J: TRBJ2-1
CDR3: AIRQGSVIDEQF

V: TRBV19
J: TRBJ1-1
CDR3: ASRNRGLMNTEAF

V: TRBV11-2
J: TRBJ1-1
CDR3: ASRSRTGYNTEAF

V: TRBV27
J: TRBJ2-3
CDR3: ASSSIAGKRSQY

V: TRBV5-6
J: TRBJ2-5
CDR3: ASSLALAGVETQY

V: TRBV11-2
J: TRBJ1-3
CDR3: ASSPWRENTIY

V: TRBV27
J: TRBJ2-5
CDR3: ASSFPAGAYQETQY

V: TRBV19
J: TRBJ2-7
CDR3: ASSFRTGANSYEQY

V: TRBV5-4
J: TRBJ2-4
CDR3: ASSLSGLAKNIQY

V: TRBV6-5
J: TRBJ1-1
CDR3: AARDRGTEAF

V: TRBV19
J: TRBJ1-2
CDR3: ASTPGTSGYT

V: TRBV29-1
J: TRBJ1-2
CDR3: SVFSNGYT

V: TRBV6-5
J: TRBJ1-1
CDR3: ASSYYSPNTEAF

V: TRBV9
J: TRBJ1-6
CDR3: ASSVGIQGAGNSPLH

V: TRBV5-8
J: TRBJ1-2
CDR3: ASSLAVVYGYT

V: TRBV7-9
J: TRBJ2-1
CDR3: ASSEPGGSSYNEQF

V: TRBV7-2
J: TRBJ2-7
CDR3: ASSVLDSGRAGYEQY

V: TRBV5-1
J: TRBJ2-3
CDR3: ASSTGQGPTDTQY

V: TRBV28
J: TRBJ2-7
CDR3: ASSQQGTAYEQY